The clone carrying this TCR beta chain was counted many times. The antigen is undetermined. Time point of the sample: newly diagnosed GD, antithyroid drugs for less than 3 months. PBMCs provided the RNA from which the TCR library was made. EDTA tubes held 9 to 10 milliliters of peripheral blood from each patient. The sample belongs to a study of regulatory T cells in long-lasting Graves disease. Arm-PCR with iRepertoire HTBI primers amplified the CDR3 regions for these TCR beta libraries. MiXCR, run by TCRdb on the multiplex PCR reads, gives a single entry per CDR3 protein. The repertoire holds fewer than 350,000 distinct CDR3 sequences, with 15% to 20% as singletons. Study-level findings and limits: Shared public clonotypes totalled over 2,500 in persistent patients, compared with approximately 970 in new patients.

This material consisted of peripheral blood mononuclear cells (PBMCs), taken at new diagnosis, from a patient treated with antithyroid drugs. This TCR was sampled from a female donor with Graves disease.

The chain's CDR3 is CASSPVQGADQYF. CDR3 bases: TGTGCCAGCAGTCCAGTGCAGGGGGCCGATCAGTACTTC. This rearrangement joins TRBV12-3 or TRBV12-4 to TRBJ2-7, with 8 bases fitting TRBD1. This CDR3 is 13 amino acids long. V trimming: 5 bases; J trimming: 10 bases; junction bases outside the gene matches: 10.